A selection of T cell receptor beta chains follows, all from one sample in a study of response to subunit inactivated influenza vaccine. Via MiXCR, TCRdb re-called the RT-PCR reads, giving one row per CDR3 protein. The sample has about 570,000 distinct CDR3 sequences; 11% are singletons. Another study also made use of these data, one on T cells expressing NK-cell markers.

The sample consisted of PBMCs from blood, taken on the day of vaccination. The source is a man over 45 who received an inactivated influenza vaccine. CDR3s include the opening cysteine and the closing phenylalanine or tryptophan. Fields, in order: clone size, J gene, V gene, D gene, CDR3 protein, CDR3 DNA. The D gene is left open where the match is weak. Not every row has a clone size; where given, it reads once, few, many or a size class.

>few|TRBJ1-1|TRBV19|TRBD1
CASRIGQGYAEAFF
TGTGCCAGTAGAATAGGACAGGGATATGCTGAAGCTTTCTTT
>many|TRBJ2-1|TRBV3-1|.
CASSQARLLHNEQFF
TGTGCCAGCAGCCAAGCACGTTTACTTCACAATGAGCAGTTCTTC
>.|TRBJ2-5|TRBV6-5|TRBD1
CASSYTTGDSRETQYF
TGTGCCAGCAGTTACACGACAGGGGATAGTAGAGAGACCCAGTACTTC
>.|TRBJ2-3|TRBV18|TRBD2
CASSPPGLVPDTQYF
TGTGCCAGCTCACCTCCAGGACTAGTACCAGATACGCAGTATTTT
>few|TRBJ1-2|TRBV6-5|.
CASSYQVRPASLYGYTF
TGTGCCAGCAGTTACCAGGTCCGGCCCGCGAGCCTCTATGGCTACACCTTC
>few|TRBJ2-5|TRBV10-3|.
CAISRVFLETQYF
TGTGCCATCAGCAGGGTCTTCCTGGAGACCCAGTACTTC
>.|TRBJ2-5|TRBV27|.
CASSSWGDQETQYF
TGTGCCAGCAGTTCTTGGGGCGACCAAGAGACCCAGTACTTC
>.|TRBJ2-1|TRBV29-1|.
CSSALSPYNEQFF
TGCAGCTCAGCCCTATCCCCATACAATGAGCAGTTCTTC
>.|TRBJ2-3|TRBV20-1|TRBD2
CSAPGASGSASTDTQYF
TGCAGTGCCCCTGGGGCTAGCGGGAGCGCTAGCACAGATACGCAGTATTTT
>few|TRBJ1-4|TRBV28|TRBD1
CASSPDFGTANEKLFF
TGTGCCAGCAGTCCAGACTTCGGGACAGCGAATGAAAAACTGTTTTTT
>.|TRBJ2-5|TRBV11-2|.
CASSFRAVTGDQETQYF
TGTGCCAGCAGCTTTCGGGCCGTTACCGGGGACCAAGAGACCCAGTACTTC
>few|TRBJ2-7|TRBV12-3/TRBV12-4|TRBD1
CASSRDRGREQYF
TGTGCCAGCAGCAGGGACAGGGGGCGCGAGCAGTACTTC
>.|TRBJ2-3|TRBV20-1|TRBD2
CSAINLERTSGGSTDTQYF
TGCAGTGCTATAAACCTCGAGCGGACTAGCGGGGGGAGCACAGATACGCAGTATTTT
>few|TRBJ2-7|TRBV5-1|.
CASSLREYDYEQYF
TGCGCCAGCAGCTTGAGAGAATATGACTACGAGCAGTACTTC
>.|TRBJ2-1|TRBV5-6|.
CASSSPVVVSYNEQFF
TGTGCCAGCAGCTCTCCCGTTGTGGTTAGTTACAATGAGCAGTTCTTC
>few|TRBJ2-7|TRBV5-1|TRBD1
CASSLEPGQGHVRQYF
TGCGCCAGCAGCTTAGAGCCGGGACAGGGCCATGTGCGGCAGTACTTC
>.|TRBJ2-2|TRBV7-3|TRBD2
CASSLAPSGRANTGELFF
TGTGCCAGCAGCTTAGCCCCCAGCGGGAGGGCCAACACCGGGGAGCTGTTTTTT
>.|TRBJ1-4|TRBV4-1|.
CASSPLSRPGRTNEKLFF
TGCGCCAGCAGCCCCCTCTCAAGGCCGGGGAGAACTAATGAAAAACTGTTTTTT
>.|TRBJ2-5|TRBV4-2|.
CASSQAWDTQETQYF
TGTGCCAGCAGCCAAGCCTGGGACACCCAAGAGACCCAGTACTTC
>few|TRBJ2-1|TRBV3-1|.
CASSQDLGTSSYNEQFF
TGTGCCAGCAGCCAAGACCTTGGCACTTCCTCCTACAATGAGCAGTTCTTC
>few|TRBJ2-5|TRBV6-2/TRBV6-3|.
CASSYSAFGTQYF
TGTGCCAGCAGTTACTCGGCTTTTGGAACCCAGTACTTC
>.|TRBJ2-1|TRBV21-1|.
CASSKEGPWDEQFF
TGTGCCAGCAGCAAAGAGGGGCCCTGGGATGAGCAGTTCTTC
>.|TRBJ2-5|TRBV5-1|.
CASSPSGRPETQYF
TGCGCCAGCAGCCCCTCGGGCAGGCCGGAGACCCAGTACTTC
>.|TRBJ2-1|TRBV5-6|.
CASSGGGIGSYNEQFF
TGTGCCAGCAGCGGTGGGGGGATCGGCTCCTACAATGAGCAGTTCTTC